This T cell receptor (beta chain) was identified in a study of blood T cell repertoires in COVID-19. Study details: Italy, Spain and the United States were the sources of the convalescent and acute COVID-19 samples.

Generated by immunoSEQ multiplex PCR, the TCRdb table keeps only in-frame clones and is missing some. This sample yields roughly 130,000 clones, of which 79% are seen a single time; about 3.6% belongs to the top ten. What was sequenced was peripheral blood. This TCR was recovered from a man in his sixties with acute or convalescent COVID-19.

The CDR3 DNA is TGCGCCAGCAGCTTGGGAAATCTAGCGGAGTACAATGAGCAGTTCTTC. This translates into CASSLGNLAEYNEQFF. The chain has TRBV5-1 and TRBJ2-1, with 7 bases that match TRBD2. J was trimmed by 4 bases and V by 0 bases; bases with no gene match: 7. This CDR3 spans 16 amino acids. In germline, CDR1 is SGHRS, CDR2 YFSETQ.